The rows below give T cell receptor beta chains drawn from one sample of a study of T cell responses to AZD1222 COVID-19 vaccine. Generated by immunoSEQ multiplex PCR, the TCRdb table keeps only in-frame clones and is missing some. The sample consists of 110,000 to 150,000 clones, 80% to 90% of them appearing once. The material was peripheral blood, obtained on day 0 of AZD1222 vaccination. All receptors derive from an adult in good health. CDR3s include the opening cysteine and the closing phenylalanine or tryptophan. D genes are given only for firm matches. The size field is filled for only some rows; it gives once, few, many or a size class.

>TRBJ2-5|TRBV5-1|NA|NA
TGCGCCAGCAGCTTGGGAAGGGTAATGTATCAAGAGACCCAGTACTTC
CASSLGRVMYQETQYF
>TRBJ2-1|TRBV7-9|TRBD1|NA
TGTGCCAGCAGCTTATGGACAGGGGGCTTTGACAATGAGCAGTTCTTC
CASSLWTGGFDNEQFF
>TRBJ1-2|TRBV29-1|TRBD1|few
TGCAGCGTTGGCCCAGGGGGCTCTGGCTACACCTTC
CSVGPGGSGYTF
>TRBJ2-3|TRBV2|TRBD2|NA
TGTGCCAGCAAAACTAGCGGGGGCGAACTCGATACGCAGTATTTT
CASKTSGGELDTQYF
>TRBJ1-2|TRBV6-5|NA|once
TGTGCCAGCAGTCGCCTGGGATTCAACTATGGCTACACCTTC
CASSRLGFNYGYTF
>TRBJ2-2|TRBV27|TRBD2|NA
TGTGCCAGCATCCGCTTAGCGGGAGGATACACCGGGGAGCTGTTTTTT
CASIRLAGGYTGELFF
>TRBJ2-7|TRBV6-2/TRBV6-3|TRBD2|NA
TGTGCCAGCAGTTCCGGGACTAGCGGCTACGAGCAGTACTTC
CASSSGTSGYEQYF
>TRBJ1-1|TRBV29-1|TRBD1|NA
TGCAGCGGAGGACAGGCCATGAACACTGAAGCTTTCTTT
CSGGQAMNTEAFF
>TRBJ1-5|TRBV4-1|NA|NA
TGCGCCAGCAGCCAAGAGCAGGGCGCGGGGCCCCAGCATTTT
CASSQEQGAGPQHF
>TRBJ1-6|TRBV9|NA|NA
TGTGCCAGCAGTTTGTCCGATACTAACTATAATTCACCCCTCCACTTT
CASSLSDTNYNSPLHF
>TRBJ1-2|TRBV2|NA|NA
TGTGCCAGCGGACGGGCTGGGTTTGGCTACACCTTC
CASGRAGFGYTF
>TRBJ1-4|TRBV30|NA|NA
TGTGCCTGGAGTCACAGGCTTAATGAAAAACTGTTTTTT
CAWSHRLNEKLFF
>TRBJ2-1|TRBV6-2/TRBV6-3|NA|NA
TGTGCCAGCAGTTACGCGGGACTGGACTCCAATGAGCAGTTCTTC
CASSYAGLDSNEQFF
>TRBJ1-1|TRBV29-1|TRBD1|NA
TGCAGCGTTGAAGCACCCCCGGGGACAGGGGCGGACACTGAAGCTTTCTTT
CSVEAPPGTGADTEAFF
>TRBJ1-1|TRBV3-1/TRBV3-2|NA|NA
TGTGCCAGCAGCCAACACCAGTTGAACACTGAAGCTTTCTTT
CASSQHQLNTEAFF
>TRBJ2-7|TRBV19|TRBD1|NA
TGTGCCAGCTCCCTCTACGGGACAGCCTACGAGCAGTACTTC
CASSLYGTAYEQYF
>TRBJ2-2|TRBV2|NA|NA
TGTGCCACCAAGGACAACACCGGGGAGCTGTTTTTT
CATKDNTGELFF
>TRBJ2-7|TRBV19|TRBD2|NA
TGTGCCAGTAGTATGCTAGCGGGAGATGAGCAGTACTTC
CASSMLAGDEQYF
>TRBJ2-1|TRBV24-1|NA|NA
TGTGCCACCACACAAGACAGTTACAATGAGCAGTTCTTC
CATTQDSYNEQFF
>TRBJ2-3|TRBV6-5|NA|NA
TGTGCCAGCAGGTCGGACGCTACAGATACGCAGTATTTT
CASRSDATDTQYF
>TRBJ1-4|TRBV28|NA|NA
TGTGCCAGCAGTTTTATGGCACGGTCGTTAGTGTTTTTT
CASSFMARSLVFF